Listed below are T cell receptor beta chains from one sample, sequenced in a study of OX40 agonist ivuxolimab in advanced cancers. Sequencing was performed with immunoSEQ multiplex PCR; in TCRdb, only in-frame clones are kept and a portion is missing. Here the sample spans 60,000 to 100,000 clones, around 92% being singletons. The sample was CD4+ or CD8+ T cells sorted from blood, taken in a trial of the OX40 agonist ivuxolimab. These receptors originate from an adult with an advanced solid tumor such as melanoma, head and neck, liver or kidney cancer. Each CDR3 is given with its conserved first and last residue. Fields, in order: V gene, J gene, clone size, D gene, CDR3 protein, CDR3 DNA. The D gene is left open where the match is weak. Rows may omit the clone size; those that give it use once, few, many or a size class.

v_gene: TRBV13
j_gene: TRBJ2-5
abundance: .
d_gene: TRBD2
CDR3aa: CASSGTSGVETQYF
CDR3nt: TGTGCCAGCAGCGGGACTAGCGGGGTAGAGACCCAGTACTTC

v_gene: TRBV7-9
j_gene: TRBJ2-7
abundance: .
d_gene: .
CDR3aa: CASSSVRGTIEYF
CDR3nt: TGTGCCAGCAGCTCAGTCAGGGGGACTATCGAGTACTTC

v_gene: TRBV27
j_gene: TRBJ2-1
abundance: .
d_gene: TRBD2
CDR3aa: CASSSPAGGSYNEQFF
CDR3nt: TGTGCCAGCAGTTCCCCAGCGGGGGGGTCCTACAATGAGCAGTTCTTC

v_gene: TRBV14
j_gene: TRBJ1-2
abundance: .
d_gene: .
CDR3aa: CASSPNRKLNYGYTF
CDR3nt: TGTGCCAGCAGCCCTAACAGGAAATTAAACTATGGCTACACCTTC

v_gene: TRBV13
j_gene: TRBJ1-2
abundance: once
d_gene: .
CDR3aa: CASSLLVGFYGYTF
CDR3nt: TGTGCCAGCAGCTTATTAGTGGGCTTCTATGGCTACACCTTC

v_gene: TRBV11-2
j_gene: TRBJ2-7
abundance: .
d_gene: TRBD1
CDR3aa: CASSLGQGREQYF
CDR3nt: TGTGCCAGCAGCTTGGGACAGGGGAGAGAGCAGTACTTC

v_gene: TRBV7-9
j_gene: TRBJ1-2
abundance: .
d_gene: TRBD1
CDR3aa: CASSSSTGWENGYTF
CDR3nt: TGTGCCAGCAGCTCCTCGACAGGGTGGGAGAATGGCTACACCTTC

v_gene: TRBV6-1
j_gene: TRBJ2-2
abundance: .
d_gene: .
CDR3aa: CASSDRGAGELFF
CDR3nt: TGTGCCAGCAGTGACAGGGGGGCCGGGGAGCTGTTTTTT

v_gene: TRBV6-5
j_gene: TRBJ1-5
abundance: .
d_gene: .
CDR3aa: CASSRRGGPWQPQHF
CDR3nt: TGTGCCAGCAGTCGTCGGGGAGGTCCGTGGCAGCCCCAGCATTTT

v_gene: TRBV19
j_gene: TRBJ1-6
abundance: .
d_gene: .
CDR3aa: CASNMGGTLHF
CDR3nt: TGTGCCAGTAACATGGGAGGCACCCTCCACTTT

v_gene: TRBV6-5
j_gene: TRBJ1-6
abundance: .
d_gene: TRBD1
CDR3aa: CASTGTGGSPLHF
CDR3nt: TGTGCCAGCACTGGGACAGGGGGTTCACCCCTCCACTTT

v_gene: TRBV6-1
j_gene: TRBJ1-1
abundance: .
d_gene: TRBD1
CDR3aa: CATCHTGTGSEAFF
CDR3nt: TGTGCCACCTGCCACACCGGGACAGGGTCCGAAGCTTTCTTT

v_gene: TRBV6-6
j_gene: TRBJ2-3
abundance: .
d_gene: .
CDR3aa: CASSYGGQADTQYF
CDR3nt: TGTGCCAGCAGTTACGGGGGCCAGGCAGATACGCAGTATTTT

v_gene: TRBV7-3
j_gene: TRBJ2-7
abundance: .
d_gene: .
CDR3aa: CASSLRGETATYEQYF
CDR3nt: TGTGCCAGCAGCTTAAGGGGGGAGACAGCTACCTACGAGCAGTACTTC

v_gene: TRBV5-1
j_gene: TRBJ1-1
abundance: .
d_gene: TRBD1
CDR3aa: CASSPGQGGTEAFF
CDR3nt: TGCGCCAGCAGCCCCGGACAGGGGGGAACTGAAGCTTTCTTT

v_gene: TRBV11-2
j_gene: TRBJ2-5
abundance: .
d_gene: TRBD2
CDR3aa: CASSGGRVQETQYF
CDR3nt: TGTGCCAGCTCTGGCGGGAGGGTCCAAGAGACCCAGTACTTC

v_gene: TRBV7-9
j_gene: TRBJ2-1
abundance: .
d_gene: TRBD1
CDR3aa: CASSLASTRQGRRNEQFF
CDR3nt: TGTGCCAGCAGCTTAGCGTCGACTAGACAGGGGAGGCGCAATGAGCAGTTCTTC

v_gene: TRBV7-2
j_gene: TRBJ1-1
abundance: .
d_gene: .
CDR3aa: CASSLGGTKNTEAFF
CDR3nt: TGTGCCAGCAGCTTAGGTGGGACAAAAAACACTGAAGCTTTCTTT

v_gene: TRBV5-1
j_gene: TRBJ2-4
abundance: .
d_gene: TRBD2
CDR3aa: CASAAYRTSGGAYKNIQYF
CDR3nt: TGCGCCAGCGCAGCTTACAGGACTAGCGGGGGGGCGTACAAAAACATTCAGTACTTC

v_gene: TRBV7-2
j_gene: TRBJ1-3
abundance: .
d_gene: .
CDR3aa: CASSFVGGTLSGNTIYF
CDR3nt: TGTGCCAGCAGCTTTGTTGGGGGCACCCTCTCTGGAAACACCATATATTTT

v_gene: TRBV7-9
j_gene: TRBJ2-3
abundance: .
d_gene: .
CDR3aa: CASSPRRSDTQYF
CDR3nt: TGTGCCAGCAGCCCCCGCCGATCGGATACGCAGTATTTT

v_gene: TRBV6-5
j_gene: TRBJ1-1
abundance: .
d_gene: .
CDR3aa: CASTIGTEAFF
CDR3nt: TGTGCCAGCACCATCGGCACTGAAGCTTTCTTT